This TCR beta chain was recovered during a study of blood T cell repertoires in COVID-19. The V gene's germline CDR1 is SGHAT and CDR2 FQNNGV. The length of the CDR3 is 16 residues. With 4 bases removed from V and 3 bases from J, the gap between germline ends came to 18 bases. The assay was immunoSEQ multiplex PCR, and TCRdb's table has in-frame clones only and misses some. The sample has some 66,000 clones, 76% seen once; the top ten hold roughly 47%. This TCR derives from a woman aged 80 or over with acute or convalescent COVID-19. The V gene is TRBV11-2, the J gene TRBJ1-1, with a weak D call TRBD1 (6 bases). Sequenced sample: peripheral blood. CDR3 protein: CASSSHGGAGDTEAFF. DNA of the CDR3: TGTGCCAGCAGCTCCCACGGTGGGGCAGGGGACACTGAAGCTTTCTTT.